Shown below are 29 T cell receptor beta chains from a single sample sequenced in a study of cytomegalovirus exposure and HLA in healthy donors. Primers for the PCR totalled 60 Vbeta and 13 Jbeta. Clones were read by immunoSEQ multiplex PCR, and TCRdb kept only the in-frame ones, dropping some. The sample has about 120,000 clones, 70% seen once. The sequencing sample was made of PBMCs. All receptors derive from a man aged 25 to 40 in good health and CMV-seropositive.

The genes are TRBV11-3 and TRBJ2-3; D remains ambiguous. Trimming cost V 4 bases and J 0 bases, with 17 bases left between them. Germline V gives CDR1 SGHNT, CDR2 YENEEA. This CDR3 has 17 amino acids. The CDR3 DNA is TGTGCCAGCAGCTCGGCTGGAACTAACCCTAGCACAGATACGCAGTATTTT. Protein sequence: CASSSAGTNPSTDTQYF.

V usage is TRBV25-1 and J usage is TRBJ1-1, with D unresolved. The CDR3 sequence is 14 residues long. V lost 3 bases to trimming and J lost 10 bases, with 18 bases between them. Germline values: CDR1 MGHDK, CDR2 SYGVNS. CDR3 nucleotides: TGTGCCAGCAGTGATCACCGGGGATCCTTGTTAGCTTTCTTT. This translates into CASSDHRGSLLAFF. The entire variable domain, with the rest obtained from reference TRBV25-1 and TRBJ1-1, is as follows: EADIYQTPRYLVIGTGKKITLECSQTMGHDKMYWYQQDPGMELHLIHYSYGVNSTEKGDLSSESTVSRIRTEHFPLTLESARPSHTSQYLCASSDHRGSLLAFFGQGTRLTVV.

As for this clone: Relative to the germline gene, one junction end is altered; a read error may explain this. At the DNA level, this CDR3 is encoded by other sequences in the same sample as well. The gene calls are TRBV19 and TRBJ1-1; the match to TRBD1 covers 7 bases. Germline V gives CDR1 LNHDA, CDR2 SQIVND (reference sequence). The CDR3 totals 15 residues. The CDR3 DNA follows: TGTGCCAGTAGGACCGTCGACAGGGCGAGAACTGAAGCCTTCTTT. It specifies CASRTVDRARTEAFF.

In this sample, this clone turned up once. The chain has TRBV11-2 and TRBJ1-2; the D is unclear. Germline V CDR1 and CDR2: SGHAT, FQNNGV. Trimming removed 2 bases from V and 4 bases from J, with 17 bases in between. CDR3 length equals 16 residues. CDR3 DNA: TGTGCCAGCAGCTTACGCGGTTCCGGATCGGGCTATGGCTACACCTTC. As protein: CASSLRGSGSGYGYTF.

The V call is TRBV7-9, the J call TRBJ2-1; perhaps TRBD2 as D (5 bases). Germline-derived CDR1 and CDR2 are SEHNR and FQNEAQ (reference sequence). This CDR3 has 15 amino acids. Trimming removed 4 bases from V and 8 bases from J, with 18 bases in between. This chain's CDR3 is CASSSDPRLMDEQFF. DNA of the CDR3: TGTGCCAGCAGCTCAGACCCCCGACTAATGGATGAGCAGTTCTTC.

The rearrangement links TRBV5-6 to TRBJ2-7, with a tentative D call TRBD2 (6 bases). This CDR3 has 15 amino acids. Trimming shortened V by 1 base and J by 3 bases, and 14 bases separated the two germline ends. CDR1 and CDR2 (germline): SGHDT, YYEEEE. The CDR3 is CASSLSGGPNYEQYV. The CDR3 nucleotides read TGTGCCAGCAGCTTGAGTGGAGGGCCCAACTACGAGCAGTACGTC.

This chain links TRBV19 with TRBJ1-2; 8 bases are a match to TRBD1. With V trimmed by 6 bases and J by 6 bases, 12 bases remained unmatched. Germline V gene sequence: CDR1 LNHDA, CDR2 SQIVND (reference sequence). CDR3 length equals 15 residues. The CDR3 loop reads CASRSQGARPHGYTF. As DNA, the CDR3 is TGTGCCAGTAGGAGCCAGGGGGCGCGTCCGCATGGCTACACCTTC.

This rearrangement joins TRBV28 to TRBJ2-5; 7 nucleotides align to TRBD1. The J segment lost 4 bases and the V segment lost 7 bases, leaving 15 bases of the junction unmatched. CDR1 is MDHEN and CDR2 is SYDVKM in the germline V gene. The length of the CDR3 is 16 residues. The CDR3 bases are TGTGCCAGCACCGAGTCCGGGACAGATGGAAGAGAGACCCAGTACTTC. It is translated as CASTESGTDGRETQYF.

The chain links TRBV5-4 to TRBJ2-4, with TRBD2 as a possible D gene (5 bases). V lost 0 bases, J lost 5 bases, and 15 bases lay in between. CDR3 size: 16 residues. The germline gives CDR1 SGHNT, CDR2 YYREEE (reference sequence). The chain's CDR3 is CASSLELLGSQNIQYF. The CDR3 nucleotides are TGTGCCAGCAGCTTGGAACTACTAGGGTCCCAAAACATTCAGTACTTC.

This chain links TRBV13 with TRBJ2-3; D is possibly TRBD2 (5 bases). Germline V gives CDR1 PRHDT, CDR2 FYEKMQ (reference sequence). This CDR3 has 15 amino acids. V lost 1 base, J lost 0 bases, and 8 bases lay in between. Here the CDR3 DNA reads TGTGCCAGCAGCTTAGATGGCGGGAGCACAGATACGCAGTATTTT. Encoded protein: CASSLDGGSTDTQYF.

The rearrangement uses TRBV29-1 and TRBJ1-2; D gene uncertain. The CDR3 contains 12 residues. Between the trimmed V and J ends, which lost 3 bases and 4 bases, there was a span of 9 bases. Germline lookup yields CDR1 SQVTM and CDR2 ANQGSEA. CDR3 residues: CSVERSAYGYTF. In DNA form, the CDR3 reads TGCAGCGTTGAGAGGTCGGCCTATGGCTACACCTTC.

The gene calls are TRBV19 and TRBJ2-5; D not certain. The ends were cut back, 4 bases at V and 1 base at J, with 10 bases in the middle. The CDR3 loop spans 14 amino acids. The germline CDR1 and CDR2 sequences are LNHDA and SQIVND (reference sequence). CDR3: CASSKAQPQETQYF. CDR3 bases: TGTGCCAGTAGTAAGGCACAGCCCCAAGAGACCCAGTACTTC.

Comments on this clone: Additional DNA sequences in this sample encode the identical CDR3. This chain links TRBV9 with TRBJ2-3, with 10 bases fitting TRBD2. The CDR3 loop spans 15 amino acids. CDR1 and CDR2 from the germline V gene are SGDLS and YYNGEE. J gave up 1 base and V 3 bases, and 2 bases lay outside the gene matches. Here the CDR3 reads CASSGTSGGTDTQYF. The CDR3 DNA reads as TGTGCCAGCAGCGGAACTAGCGGGGGCACAGATACGCAGTATTTT.

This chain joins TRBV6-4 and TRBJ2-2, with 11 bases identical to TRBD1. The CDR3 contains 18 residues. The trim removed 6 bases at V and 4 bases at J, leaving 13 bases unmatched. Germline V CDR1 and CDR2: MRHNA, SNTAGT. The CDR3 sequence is CASRGTGGRGPSTGELFF. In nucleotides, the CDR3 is TGTGCCAGCAGGGGGACAGGGGGTCGAGGTCCCTCCACCGGGGAGCTGTTTTTT.

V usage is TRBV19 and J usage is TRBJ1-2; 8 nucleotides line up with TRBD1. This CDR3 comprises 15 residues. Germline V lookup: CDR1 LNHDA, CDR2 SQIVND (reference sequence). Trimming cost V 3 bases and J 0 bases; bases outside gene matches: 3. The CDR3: CASSMPGGPNYGYTF. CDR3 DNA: TGTGCCAGTAGTATGCCAGGGGGCCCTAACTATGGCTACACCTTC.

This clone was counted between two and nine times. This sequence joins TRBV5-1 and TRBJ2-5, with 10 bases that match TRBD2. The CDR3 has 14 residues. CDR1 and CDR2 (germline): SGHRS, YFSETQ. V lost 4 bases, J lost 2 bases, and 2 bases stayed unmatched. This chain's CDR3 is CASSQRGGQETQYF. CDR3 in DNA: TGCGCCAGCAGCCAGCGGGGGGGACAAGAGACCCAGTACTTC.

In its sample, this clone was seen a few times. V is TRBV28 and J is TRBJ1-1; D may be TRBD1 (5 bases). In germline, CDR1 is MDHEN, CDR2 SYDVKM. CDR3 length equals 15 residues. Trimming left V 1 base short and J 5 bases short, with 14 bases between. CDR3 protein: CASSLLSGEETEAFF. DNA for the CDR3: TGTGCCAGCAGTTTATTATCGGGGGAGGAGACTGAAGCTTTCTTT.

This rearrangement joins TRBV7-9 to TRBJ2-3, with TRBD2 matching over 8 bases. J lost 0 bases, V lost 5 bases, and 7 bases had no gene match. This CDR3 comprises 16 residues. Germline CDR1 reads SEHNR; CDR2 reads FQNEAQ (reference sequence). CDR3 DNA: TGTGCCAGCAGCGTTACACTAGCGGATAGCACAGATACGCAGTATTTT. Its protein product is CASSVTLADSTDTQYF.

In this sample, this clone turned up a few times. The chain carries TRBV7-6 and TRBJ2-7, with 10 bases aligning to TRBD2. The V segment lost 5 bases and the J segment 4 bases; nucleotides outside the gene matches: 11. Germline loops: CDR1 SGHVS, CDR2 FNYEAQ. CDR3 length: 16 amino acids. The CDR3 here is CASSNVLAGDTYEQYV. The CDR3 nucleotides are TGTGCCAGCAGCAATGTTCTAGCGGGAGATACTTACGAGCAGTACGTC.

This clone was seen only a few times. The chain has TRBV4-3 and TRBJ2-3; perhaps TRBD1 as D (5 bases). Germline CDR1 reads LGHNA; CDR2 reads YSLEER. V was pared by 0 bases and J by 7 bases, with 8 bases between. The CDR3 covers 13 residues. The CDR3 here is CASSQDTDNTQYF. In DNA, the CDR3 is TGCGCCAGCAGCCAAGATACGGACAATACGCAGTATTTT.

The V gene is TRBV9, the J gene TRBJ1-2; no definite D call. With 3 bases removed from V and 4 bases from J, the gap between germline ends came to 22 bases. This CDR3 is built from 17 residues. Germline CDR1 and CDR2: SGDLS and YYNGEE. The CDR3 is CASSEPGDIGRVYGYTF. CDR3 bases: TGTGCCAGCAGCGAGCCCGGAGACATAGGGAGAGTCTATGGCTACACCTTC.

The CDR3, as DNA: TGCGCCAGCTCCTCCTCGAATGTGCGGGGGGCTCCAGGGGAGACCCAGTACTTC. Translation gives CASSSSNVRGAPGETQYF. The rearrangement uses TRBV10-2 and TRBJ2-5, with 8 bases lining up with TRBD2. The trim removed 8 bases at V and 5 bases at J, leaving 22 bases unmatched. CDR3 length equals 18 residues. Germline V gene data show CDR1 as WSHSY and CDR2 as SAAADI.

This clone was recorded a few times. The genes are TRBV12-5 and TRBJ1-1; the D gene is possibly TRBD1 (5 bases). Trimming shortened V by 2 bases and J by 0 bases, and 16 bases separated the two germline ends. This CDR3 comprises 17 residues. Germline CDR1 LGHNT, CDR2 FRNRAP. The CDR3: CASGLNPQETLNTEAFF. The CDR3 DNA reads TGTGCTAGTGGTTTGAACCCACAGGAAACCTTGAACACTGAAGCTTTCTTT.

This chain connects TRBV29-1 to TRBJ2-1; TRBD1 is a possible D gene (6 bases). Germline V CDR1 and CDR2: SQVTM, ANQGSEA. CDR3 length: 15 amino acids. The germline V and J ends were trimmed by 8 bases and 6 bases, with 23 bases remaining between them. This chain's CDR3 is CSHRRGDWYLNEQFF. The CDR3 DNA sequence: TGCAGCCACCGCAGGGGAGACTGGTACCTCAATGAGCAGTTCTTC.

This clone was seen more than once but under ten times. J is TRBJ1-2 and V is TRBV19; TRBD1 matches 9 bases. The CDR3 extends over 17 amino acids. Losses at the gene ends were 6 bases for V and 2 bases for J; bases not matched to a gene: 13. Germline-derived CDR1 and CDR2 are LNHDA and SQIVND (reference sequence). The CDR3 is CASRKTGGRNLNYGYTF. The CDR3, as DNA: TGTGCCAGTAGAAAGACAGGGGGAAGGAACCTGAACTATGGCTACACCTTC.

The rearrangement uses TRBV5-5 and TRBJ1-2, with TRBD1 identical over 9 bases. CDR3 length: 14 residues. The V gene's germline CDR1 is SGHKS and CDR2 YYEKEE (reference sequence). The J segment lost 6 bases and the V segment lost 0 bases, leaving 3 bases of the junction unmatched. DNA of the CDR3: TGTGCCAGCAGCTTGGCGACAGGGGGGAATGGCTACACCTTC. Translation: CASSLATGGNGYTF.

DNA for the CDR3: TGTGCCAGCAGCTCGACAGTGGGGAACACTGAAGCTTTCTTT. Its protein is CASSSTVGNTEAFF. The chain recombines TRBV7-9 with TRBJ1-1; D perhaps matches TRBD1 (5 bases). This CDR3 has 14 residues. Germline loops: CDR1 SEHNR, CDR2 FQNEAQ (reference sequence). V dropped 4 bases and J dropped 1 base, with 10 bases sitting between them.

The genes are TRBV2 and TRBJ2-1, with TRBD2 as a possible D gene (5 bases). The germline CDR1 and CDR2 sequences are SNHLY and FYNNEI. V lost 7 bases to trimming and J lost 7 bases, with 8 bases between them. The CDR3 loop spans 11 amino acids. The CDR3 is CASTQRNEQFF. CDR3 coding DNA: TGTGCCAGCACACAGCGGAATGAGCAGTTCTTC.

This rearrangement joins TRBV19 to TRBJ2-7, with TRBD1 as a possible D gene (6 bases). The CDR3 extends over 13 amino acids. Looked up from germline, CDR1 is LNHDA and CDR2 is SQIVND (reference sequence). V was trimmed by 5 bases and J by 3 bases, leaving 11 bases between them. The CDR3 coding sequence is TGTGCCAGTAGTGCAGACAGGCGCTACGAGCAGTACTTC. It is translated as CASSADRRYEQYF.